The 26 T cell receptor beta chains below were found in one sample sequenced in a study of beta chain features in type 1 diabetes. Study findings and constraints: Across all four CD4+ subsets, people with type 1 diabetes showed modestly shorter TCRB CDR3s.

Which antigens these TCRs recognize remains unknown. Investigators reverse transcribed all isolated RNA, so they sequenced expressed TCRB transcripts. The data were produced by immunoSEQ multiplex PCR, yet TCRdb's version contains in-frame clones alone and is incomplete. Counted here are some 110,000 clones, around 17% occurring once; the ten biggest clones make up 2% to 2.5%. The sequenced sample consisted of central memory CD4+ T cells from blood. These TCRs come from a young man with type 1 diabetes.

With regard to this clone: Sequence at one end of the junction differs from germline and may be a read error. Other DNA sequences from this sample encode an identical CDR3 as well. This chain uses TRBV7-7 with TRBJ2-3, with a weak D call TRBD2 (6 bases). Looked up from germline, CDR1 is SSHAT and CDR2 is FNYEAQ (reference sequence). CDR3 length: 13 amino acids. The CDR3 reads CASSLAEADTQYF. The CDR3 coding sequence is TGTGCTAGCAGCTTAGCGGAAGCAGATACGCAGTATTTT.

This sequence joins TRBV2 and TRBJ2-3; D gene ambiguous. The V end was cut by 7 bases, the J end by 2 bases, with 13 bases between. The CDR3 has 14 amino acids. Germline-derived CDR1 and CDR2 are SNHLY and FYNNEI. The CDR3 DNA reads TGTGCCAGCAAGGGTCCCGACCCCACAGATACGCAGTATTTT. It codes for CASKGPDPTDTQYF.

V is TRBV7-8 and J is TRBJ2-2; 10 positions agree with TRBD2. CDR1 and CDR2 from the germline V gene are SGHVS and FQNEAQ. CDR3 length: 15 residues. For the CDR3, the DNA is TGTGGCACCAAGCGGGGGGGCCGGGTCACCGGGGAGCTGTTTTTT. Residues: CGTKRGGRVTGELFF.

This clone was observed a handful of times. The chain couples TRBV27 to TRBJ2-5; possibly TRBD1 for D (6 bases). In germline, CDR1 is MNHEY, CDR2 SMNVEV (reference sequence). The V gene lost 5 bases and the J gene lost 7 bases, with 14 bases spanning the gap. The CDR3 length is 13 residues. The CDR3 here is CASSPGQWRTQYF. In DNA form, the CDR3 reads TGTGCCAGCAGTCCCGGACAGTGGAGGACCCAGTACTTC.

In its sample, this clone was seen a few times. This chain connects TRBV10-3 to TRBJ1-5, with 7 bases aligning to TRBD1. The V gene end was trimmed by 5 bases and the J gene end by 7 bases; junction bases not matched to a gene: 5. Germline V lookup: CDR1 ENHRY, CDR2 SYGVKD. The CDR3 consists of 13 residues. CDR3 nucleotide sequence: TGTGCCATCAGTTTGCAGGGGGACCAGCCCCAGCATTTT. Encoded protein: CAISLQGDQPQHF.

The genes are TRBV11-2 and TRBJ1-2, with D maybe TRBD1 (5 bases). Germline V lookup: CDR1 SGHAT, CDR2 FQNNGV. The CDR3 loop spans 13 amino acids. V lost 5 bases and J lost 2, with 9 bases in between. The CDR3 coding sequence is TGTGCCAGCAGCCCGGAGGGGAACTATGGCTACACCTTC. The encoded protein is CASSPEGNYGYTF. Combining the CDR3 with reference TRBV11-2 and TRBJ1-2 gives the whole variable domain EAGVAQSPRYKIIEKRQSVAFWCNPISGHATLYWYQQILGQGPKLLIQFQNNGVVDDSQLPKDRFSAERLKGVDSTLKIQPAKLEDSAVYLCASSPEGNYGYTFGSGTRLTVV.

This clone was counted a few times. Other DNA variants within this sample encode the same CDR3. The CDR3 spells CSVEPGTSGPREQYF. The CDR3 DNA sequence: TGCAGCGTGGAGCCCGGGACTAGCGGGCCCCGCGAGCAGTACTTC. The genes are TRBV29-1 and TRBJ2-7; 12 positions agree with TRBD2. This CDR3 region has 15 residues. Trimming cost V 6 bases and J 6 bases; bases outside gene matches: 12. Germline V gene sequence: CDR1 SQVTM, CDR2 ANQGSEA.

The CDR3 here is CASSGGQGNEKLFF. CDR3 DNA: TGTGCCAGCAGTGGAGGACAGGGGAATGAAAAACTGTTTTTT. V usage is TRBV2 and J usage is TRBJ1-4, with 9 bases identical to TRBD1. V was pared by 4 bases and J by 5 bases, with 2 bases of the junction left unmatched. CDR3 size: 14 residues. Germline values: CDR1 SNHLY, CDR2 FYNNEI.

DNA of the CDR3: TGTGCCAGCAGCACTGGGACTAGCGGCCAAGAGACCCAGTACTTC. Translation gives CASSTGTSGQETQYF. V and J are TRBV11-2 and TRBJ2-5, with 11 bases identical to TRBD2. Germline CDR1 reads SGHAT; CDR2 reads FQNNGV. There are 15 residues in the CDR3. J was trimmed by 1 base and V by 5 bases; bases with no gene match: 3.

V usage is TRBV7-2 and J usage is TRBJ2-1; tentative D call: TRBD1 (6 bases). CDR3 size: 15 residues. The germline V and J ends were trimmed by 3 bases and 2 bases, with 11 bases remaining between them. CDR1 SGHTA and CDR2 FQGNSA come from the germline V gene. The CDR3 loop is CASSLGQGPYNEQFF. CDR3 bases: TGTGCCAGCAGCTTGGGCCAGGGGCCCTACAATGAGCAGTTCTTC.

This rearrangement joins TRBV6-5 to TRBJ1-4, with TRBD1 as a possible D gene (6 bases). The CDR3 covers 12 residues. The germline V gene has CDR1 MNHEY and CDR2 SVGAGI. Between the trimmed V and J ends, which lost 6 bases and 5 bases, there was a span of 7 bases. CDR3 sequence reads: CASRRGNEKLFF. CDR3 bases: TGTGCCAGCAGAAGGGGGAATGAAAAACTGTTTTTT.

The chain uses TRBV6-6 and TRBJ2-7; 7 bases match TRBD1. V shed 7 bases, J shed 13 bases, and the junction held 19 bases outside the gene matches. Germline V gene data show CDR1 as MNHNY and CDR2 as SVGAGI (reference sequence). There are 14 residues in the CDR3. The CDR3 bases are TGTGCCAGCACTGGACCCCTTGCGGACAGGCGATTCTACTTC. Translated, it gives CASTGPLADRRFYF.

This clone has just a few counts. The chain has TRBV7-9 and TRBJ2-2, with TRBD1 matching 8 bases. CDR3 length equals 13 residues. Trimming took 5 bases from V and 6 from J; bases not matched to a gene: 2. From germline, CDR1 is SEHNR and CDR2 FQNEAQ (reference sequence). The CDR3 loop is CASSPGGSGELFF. The CDR3 DNA is TGTGCCAGCAGCCCAGGGGGCTCCGGGGAGCTGTTTTTT.

The sample holds many counts of this clone. Mismatch with germline at one junction end may stem from a read error. The V gene is TRBV7-2, the J gene TRBJ1-2; tentative D call: TRBD1 (5 bases). The CDR3 covers 15 residues. Germline lookup yields CDR1 SGHTA and CDR2 FQGNSA. CDR3 in amino acids: CASSGRDGRYYDYTF. CDR3 DNA sequence: TGTGCCAGCAGCGGGCGGGACGGTCGATACTATGACTACACCTTC. The entire variable domain, with the rest obtained from reference TRBV7-2 and TRBJ1-2, is as follows: GAGVSQSPSNKVTEKGKDVELRCDPISGHTALYWYRQSLGQGLEFLIYFQGNSAPDKSGLPSDRFSAERTGGSVSTLTIQRTQQEDSAVYLCASSGRDGRYYDYTFGSGTRLTVV.

V gene TRBV28 combines with J gene TRBJ2-4; the D call may be TRBD1 or TRBD2 (5 bases each). This CDR3 comprises 13 residues. The germline V gene has CDR1 MDHEN and CDR2 SYDVKM. Trimming stripped 6 bases from V and 0 bases from J, with 6 bases between. The CDR3 bases are TGTGCCAGCAGGGGGGAAGCCAAAAACATTCAGTACTTC. It yields the protein CASRGEAKNIQYF. The variable domain in full, completed from reference TRBV28 and TRBJ2-4, reads DVKVTQSSRYLVKRTGEKVFLECVQDMDHENMFWYRQDPGLGLRLIYFSYDVKMKEKGDIPEGYSVSREKKERFSLILESASTNQTSMYLCASRGEAKNIQYFGAGTRLSVL.

This clone was observed a handful of times. This chain uses TRBV2 with TRBJ2-3; 10 positions agree with TRBD2. The CDR3 spans 12 residues. The V gene end was trimmed by 11 bases and the J gene end by 5 bases; junction bases not matched to a gene: 4. Germline CDR1 SNHLY, CDR2 FYNNEI. CDR3 nucleotides: TGTGCCGGATCTAGCGGGGGAGATACGCAGTATTTT. Protein sequence: CAGSSGGDTQYF.

This clone was observed a few times. This sequence joins TRBV5-1 and TRBJ2-5, with TRBD2 as a possible D gene (5 bases). V dropped 3 bases and J dropped 2 bases, with 11 bases sitting between them. The CDR3 sequence is 14 residues long. Per germline, CDR1 SGHRS and CDR2 YFSETQ. DNA for the CDR3: TGCGCCAGCAGCTCCCGCCGGGGACAAGAGACCCAGTACTTC. Translated, it gives CASSSRRGQETQYF.

This clone showed up just a few times. This chain links TRBV4-3 with TRBJ2-7; the D call may be TRBD1 or TRBD2 (6 bases each). Germline V gene data show CDR1 as LGHNA and CDR2 as YSLEER. The CDR3 is made up of 15 amino acids. Trimming took 1 base from V and 6 from J, leaving 16 bases between them. The CDR3 here is CASSQVTTGAVEQYF. The CDR3 nucleotides are TGCGCCAGCAGCCAAGTGACTACGGGGGCCGTCGAGCAGTACTTC.

This clone was found a few times. The gene calls are TRBV6-1 and TRBJ2-4; 9 bases are a match to TRBD1. V lost 10 bases, J lost 1 base, and 5 bases stayed unmatched. This CDR3 has 14 residues. From germline, CDR1 is MNHNS and CDR2 SASEGT. Here the CDR3 reads CATEDRGAKNIQYF. The CDR3 DNA is TGTGCCACCGAAGACAGGGGGGCCAAAAACATTCAGTACTTC.

The V call is TRBV4-1, the J call TRBJ1-2; 12 bases match TRBD1. The CDR3 covers 16 residues. The germline gives CDR1 MGHRA, CDR2 YSYEKL. V shed 1 base and J 8 bases; nucleotides not matched to a gene: 8. This CDR3 is CASSQVPGQGARGYTF. Written as DNA, the CDR3 is TGCGCCAGCAGCCAAGTCCCGGGACAGGGGGCGCGGGGCTACACCTTC.

This clone was observed a handful of times. Other DNA sequences in the sample encode the same CDR3. The rearrangement joins TRBV13 to TRBJ2-7, with D hard to call. CDR1 and CDR2 from the germline V gene are PRHDT and FYEKMQ (reference sequence). The CDR3 totals 14 residues. Trimming shortened V by 0 bases and J by 3 bases, and 9 bases separated the two germline ends. CDR3 in amino acids: CASSLGDGDYEQYF. The CDR3 coding sequence is TGTGCCAGCAGCTTAGGGGACGGAGACTACGAGCAGTACTTC.

This chain joins TRBV7-8 and TRBJ2-7; 12 bases fit TRBD1. The V gene's germline CDR1 is SGHVS and CDR2 FQNEAQ. The CDR3 consists of 16 residues. Losses at the gene ends were 6 bases for V and 7 bases for J; bases not matched to a gene: 13. This CDR3 is CASRSGTGGLLWEQYF. CDR3 DNA sequence: TGTGCCAGCAGATCCGGGACAGGGGGCCTATTGTGGGAGCAGTACTTC.

The chain links TRBV6-4 to TRBJ2-2; 10 nucleotides line up with TRBD2. CDR3 size: 15 residues. Unmatched junction bases numbered 4, after V lost 6 bases and J lost 3 bases. Germline CDR1 MRHNA, CDR2 SNTAGT. The CDR3 sequence is CASSALAGYTGELFF. The CDR3 DNA sequence: TGTGCCAGCAGCGCACTAGCGGGGTACACCGGGGAGCTGTTTTTT.

The CDR3 DNA reads as TGCGCCAGCAGCCAGACGGGACAGGGGGCGGATGGCTACACCTTC. Its translation: CASSQTGQGADGYTF. The chain links TRBV4-3 to TRBJ1-2, with TRBD1 matching 12 bases. Germline loops: CDR1 LGHNA, CDR2 YSLEER. The CDR3 consists of 15 residues. J was trimmed by 6 bases and V by 3 bases; bases with no gene match: 5.

This clone was seen a handful of times. The rearrangement joins TRBV5-6 to TRBJ1-2; D unresolved. The CDR3 totals 11 residues. Trimming shortened V by 2 bases and J by 6 bases, and 5 bases separated the two germline ends. Looked up from germline, CDR1 is SGHDT and CDR2 is YYEEEE. The CDR3 region is CASSFEDGYTF. CDR3 DNA: TGTGCCAGCAGCTTCGAGGATGGCTACACCTTC.

This clone was recorded at least ten times. The chain employs TRBV14 and TRBJ1-6, with 8 positions matching TRBD1. J lost 9 bases, V lost 2 bases, and 3 bases had no gene match. The CDR3 loop spans 14 amino acids. Looked up from germline, CDR1 is SGHDN and CDR2 is FVKESK. CDR3 residues: CASSQTGGLSPLHF. The CDR3 bases are TGTGCCAGCAGCCAAACAGGGGGACTTTCACCCCTCCACTTT.